The T cell receptor (beta chain) described here comes from a study of blood T cells in healthy people across ages. General study results and limits: The long-lived group displayed more naive CD4+ cells, plus higher diversity, than the aged donors did.

The CDR3 has 16 residues. Germline loops: CDR1 MDHEN, CDR2 SYDVKM. V was pared by 3 bases and J by 2 bases, with 17 bases between. Regarding this clonotype: Its antigen is unknown.

The sample providers were healthy Caucasian people from Russia, aged about 6 to 90. Researchers collected approximately 9.5 milliliters of peripheral blood from every single donor. Sample-barcoded 5' priming and a J-beta primer mix drove a second PCR of about 6 to 12 cycles. Through a template-switch adaptor with 12 random nucleotides, each cDNA molecule received a tag. TCRdb re-derived calls from the 5' RACE reads in MiXCR, one entry per CDR3 protein. The sample shows 1.5 million or so distinct CDR3 sequences, 42% of them seen only once. The V and J genes are TRBV28 and TRBJ2-7; possibly TRBD2 for D (5 bases). Sequences were obtained from blood. This TCR was sampled from a woman in her late teens or twenties in good health. The CDR3: CASSLPADTLAYEQYF. DNA of the CDR3: TGTGCCAGCAGTTTGCCCGCAGACACACTAGCCTACGAGCAGTACTTC.